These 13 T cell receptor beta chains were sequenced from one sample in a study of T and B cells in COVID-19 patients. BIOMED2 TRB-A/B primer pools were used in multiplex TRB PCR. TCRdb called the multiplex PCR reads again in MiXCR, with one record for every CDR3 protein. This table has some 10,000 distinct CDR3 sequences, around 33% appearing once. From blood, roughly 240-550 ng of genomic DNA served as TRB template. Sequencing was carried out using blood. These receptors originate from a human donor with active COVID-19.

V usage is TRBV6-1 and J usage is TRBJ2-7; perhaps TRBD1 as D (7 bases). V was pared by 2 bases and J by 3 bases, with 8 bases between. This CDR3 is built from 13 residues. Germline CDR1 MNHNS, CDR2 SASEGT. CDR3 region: CASSEQGGYEQYF. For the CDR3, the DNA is TGTGCCAGCAGTGAACAGGGGGGCTACGAGCAGTACTTC.

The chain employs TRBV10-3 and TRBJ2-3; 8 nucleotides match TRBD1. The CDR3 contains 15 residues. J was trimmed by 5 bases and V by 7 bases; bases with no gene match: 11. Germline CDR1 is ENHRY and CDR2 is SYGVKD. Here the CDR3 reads CAIKCSDRDGDTQYF. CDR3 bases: TGTGCCATCAAATGCTCGGACAGGGATGGAGATACGCAGTATTTT.

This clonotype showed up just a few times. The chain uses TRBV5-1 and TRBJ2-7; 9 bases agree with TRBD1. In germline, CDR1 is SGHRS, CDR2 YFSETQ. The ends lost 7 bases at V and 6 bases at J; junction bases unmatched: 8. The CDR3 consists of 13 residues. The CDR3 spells CASGGQGFPEQYF. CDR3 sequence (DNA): TGCGCCAGCGGGGGACAGGGTTTTCCCGAGCAGTACTTC.

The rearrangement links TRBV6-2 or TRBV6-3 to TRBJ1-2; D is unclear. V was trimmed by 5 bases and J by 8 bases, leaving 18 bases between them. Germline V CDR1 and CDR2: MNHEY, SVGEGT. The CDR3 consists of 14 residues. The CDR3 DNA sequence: TGTGCCAGCAGTCCTCAGCTCGTTGGTTTGGGCTACACCTTC. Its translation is CASSPQLVGLGYTF.

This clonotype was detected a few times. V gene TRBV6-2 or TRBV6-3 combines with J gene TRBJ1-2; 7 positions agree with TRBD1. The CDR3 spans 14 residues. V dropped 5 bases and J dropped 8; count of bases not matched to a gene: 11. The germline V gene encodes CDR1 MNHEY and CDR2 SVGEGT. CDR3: CASSPPGQLPGYTF. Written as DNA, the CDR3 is TGTGCCAGCAGTCCACCGGGACAGCTTCCAGGCTACACCTTC.

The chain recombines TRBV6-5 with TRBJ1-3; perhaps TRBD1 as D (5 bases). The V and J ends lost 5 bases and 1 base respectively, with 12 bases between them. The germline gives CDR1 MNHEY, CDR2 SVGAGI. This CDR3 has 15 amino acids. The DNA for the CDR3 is TGTGCCAGCAGTATAACTAAGGGGTCTGGAAACACCATATATTTT. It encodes CASSITKGSGNTIYF.

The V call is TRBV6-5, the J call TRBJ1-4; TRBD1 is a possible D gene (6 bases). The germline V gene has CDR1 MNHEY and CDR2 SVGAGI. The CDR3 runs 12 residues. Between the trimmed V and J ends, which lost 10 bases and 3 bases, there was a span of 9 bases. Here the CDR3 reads CATGGPNEKLFF. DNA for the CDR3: TGTGCCACCGGGGGGCCTAATGAAAAACTGTTTTTT.

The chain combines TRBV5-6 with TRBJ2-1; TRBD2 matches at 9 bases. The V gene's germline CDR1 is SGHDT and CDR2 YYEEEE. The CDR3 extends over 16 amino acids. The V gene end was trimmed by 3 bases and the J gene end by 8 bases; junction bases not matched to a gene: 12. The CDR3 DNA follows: TGTGCCAGCAGCTGGGGTTCAAGCGGGGGGTACGATGAGCAGTTCTTC. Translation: CASSWGSSGGYDEQFF.

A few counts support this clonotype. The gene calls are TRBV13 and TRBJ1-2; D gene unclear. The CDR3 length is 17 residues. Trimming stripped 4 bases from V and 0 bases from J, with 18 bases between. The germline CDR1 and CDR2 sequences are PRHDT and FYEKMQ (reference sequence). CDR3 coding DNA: TGTGCCAGCAGCTCACGGGCTTTGGTCAAGGCTAACTATGGCTACACCTTC. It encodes CASSSRALVKANYGYTF.

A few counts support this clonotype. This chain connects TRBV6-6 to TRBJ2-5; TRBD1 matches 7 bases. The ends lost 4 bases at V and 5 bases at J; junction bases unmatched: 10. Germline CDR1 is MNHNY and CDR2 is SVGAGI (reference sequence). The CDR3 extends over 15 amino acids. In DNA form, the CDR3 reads TGTGCCAGCAGTTTACAACAGGGGTTGGTGGAGACCCAGTACTTC. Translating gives CASSLQQGLVETQYF.

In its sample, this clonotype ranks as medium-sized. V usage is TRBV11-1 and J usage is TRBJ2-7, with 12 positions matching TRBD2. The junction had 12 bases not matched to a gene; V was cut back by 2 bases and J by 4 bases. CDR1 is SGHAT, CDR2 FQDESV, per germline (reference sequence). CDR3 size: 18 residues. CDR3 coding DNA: TGTGCCAGCAGCTTATCCCTTGGACTAGCGGGAATCTTTTACGAGCAGTACTTC. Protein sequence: CASSLSLGLAGIFYEQYF.

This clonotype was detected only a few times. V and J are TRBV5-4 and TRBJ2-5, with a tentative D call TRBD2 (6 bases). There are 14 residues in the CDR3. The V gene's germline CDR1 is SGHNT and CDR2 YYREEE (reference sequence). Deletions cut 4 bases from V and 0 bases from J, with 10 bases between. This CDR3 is CASSPGVNQETQYF. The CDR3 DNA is TGTGCCAGCAGCCCGGGGGTGAACCAAGAGACCCAGTACTTC. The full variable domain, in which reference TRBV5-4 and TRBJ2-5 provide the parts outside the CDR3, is ETGVTQSPTHLIKTRGQQVTLRCSSQSGHNTVSWYQQALGQGPQFIFQYYREEENGRGNFPPRFSGLQFPNYSSELNVNALELDDSALYLCASSPGVNQETQYFGPGTRLLVL.

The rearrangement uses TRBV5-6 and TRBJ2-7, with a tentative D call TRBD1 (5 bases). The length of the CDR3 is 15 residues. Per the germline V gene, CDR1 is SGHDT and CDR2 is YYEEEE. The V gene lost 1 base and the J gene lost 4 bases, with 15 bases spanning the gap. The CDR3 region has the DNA TGTGCCAGCAGCTTGCCCGCTGGACACAGGTACGAGCAGTACTTC. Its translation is CASSLPAGHRYEQYF.